These 13 T cell receptor beta chains were sequenced from one sample in a study of T cell repertoires in cytomegalovirus infection. Using its own MiXCR run on the reads, TCRdb lists one record per CDR3 protein. The top ten clones hold less than 15% of a sample with about 530,000 distinct CDR3 sequences, approximately 25% of them seen once. The sequenced material came from PBMCs. The source of these receptors is a human donor in good health (CMV status not recorded). Some clones in this sample may be carry-over from other donors' samples.

The gene calls are TRBV3-1 and TRBJ2-2, with a possible D match to TRBD1 (5 bases). This CDR3 has 14 residues. CDR1 is LGHDT and CDR2 is YNNKEL in the germline V gene (reference sequence). The ends were cut back, 0 bases at V and 3 bases at J, with 5 bases in the middle. The CDR3: CASSQEGHTGELFF. CDR3 sequence (DNA): TGTGCCAGCAGCCAAGAGGGGCACACCGGGGAGCTGTTTTTT.

V usage is TRBV6-5 and J usage is TRBJ2-3, with 12 bases aligning to TRBD1. This CDR3 has 15 residues. Per germline, CDR1 MNHEY and CDR2 SVGAGI. Trimming at V came to 2 bases and at J to 5 bases, leaving 2 bases not matched to a gene. CDR3 coding DNA: TGTGCCAGCAGTTACCGGGACAGGGGGCGAGATACGCAGTATTTT. Translated, it gives CASSYRDRGRDTQYF.

This clonotype was observed at least ten times. J is TRBJ1-5 and V is TRBV7-2, with D hard to call. This CDR3 comprises 15 residues. With 1 base removed from V and 0 bases from J, the gap between germline ends came to 7 bases. In germline, CDR1 is SGHTA, CDR2 FQGNSA. The CDR3 is CASSLDVYSNQPQHF. Here the CDR3 DNA reads TGTGCCAGCAGCTTAGACGTTTATAGCAATCAGCCCCAGCATTTT. Full variable domain (outside the CDR3, taken from reference TRBV7-2 and TRBJ1-5): GAGVSQSPSNKVTEKGKDVELRCDPISGHTALYWYRQSLGQGLEFLIYFQGNSAPDKSGLPSDRFSAERTGGSVSTLTIQRTQQEDSAVYLCASSLDVYSNQPQHFGDGTRLSIL.

V and J are TRBV7-2 and TRBJ2-5; D may be TRBD2 (7 bases). Germline V gene data show CDR1 as SGHTA and CDR2 as FQGNSA. The CDR3 length is 16 residues. V was trimmed by 4 bases and J by 2 bases, leaving 17 bases between them. Here the CDR3 reads CASSSGGGGLQETQYF. CDR3 DNA: TGTGCCAGCAGCTCTGGAGGGGGGGGACTACAAGAGACCCAGTACTTC.

This rearrangement joins TRBV5-1 to TRBJ2-7; 14 bases line up with TRBD2. CDR1 and CDR2 (germline): SGHRS, YFSETQ. The CDR3 runs to 17 residues. The V and J ends lost 2 bases and 3 bases, in that order; junction bases with no gene match: 7. This chain's CDR3 is CASSFGLAGGLHYEQYV. DNA for the CDR3: TGCGCCAGCAGCTTTGGACTAGCGGGAGGCCTTCACTACGAGCAGTACGTC.

The chain has TRBV7-2 and TRBJ2-7, with 7 bases matching TRBD2. This CDR3 has 13 amino acids. Germline trimming cut 6 bases from V and 2 bases from J; bases unmatched to any gene: 4. Germline CDR1 reads SGHTA; CDR2 reads FQGNSA. CDR3 sequence (DNA): TGTGCCAGCAGGAGCGGGAATGCCTACGAGCAGTACGTC. This translates into CASRSGNAYEQYV.

The J gene is TRBJ2-7, the V gene TRBV27, with 10 nucleotides matching TRBD2. The CDR3 is made up of 14 amino acids. Germline-derived CDR1 and CDR2 are MNHEY and SMNVEV (reference sequence). V lost 5 bases and J lost 6; bases outside the gene matches: 7. The CDR3 reads CASSQTSGLREQYF. CDR3 in DNA: TGTGCCAGCAGTCAGACTAGCGGGTTGCGCGAGCAGTACTTC.

The rearrangement links TRBV11-2 to TRBJ2-5, with TRBD1 as a possible D gene (5 bases). CDR3 size: 14 residues. Germline assignment: CDR1 SGHAT and CDR2 FQNNGV. With 1 base removed from V and 9 bases from J, the gap between germline ends came to 15 bases. The CDR3 protein is CASSLVAGKMAQYF. The CDR3 DNA reads as TGTGCCAGCAGCTTAGTCGCAGGGAAAATGGCCCAGTACTTC.

This chain links TRBV12-3 or TRBV12-4 with TRBJ1-2, with D perhaps matching TRBD1 (5 bases). The ends were cut back, 2 bases at V and 8 bases at J, with 12 bases in the middle. CDR3 length equals 13 residues. The CDR3 DNA reads TGTGCCAGCAGTTTAATGGGGGGTAGCGGCTACACCTTC. As protein: CASSLMGGSGYTF.

V and J are TRBV19 and TRBJ1-1; D uncertain. The CDR3 runs to 13 residues. With 5 bases removed from V and 1 base from J, the gap between germline ends came to 8 bases. CDR1 is LNHDA and CDR2 is SQIVND in the germline V gene (reference sequence). The CDR3 DNA reads as TGTGCCAGTAGTTCGACACGGAACACTGAAGCTTTCTTT. Translation gives CASSSTRNTEAFF.

The genes are TRBV29-1 and TRBJ1-1; D not certain. Germline V gene data show CDR1 as SQVTM and CDR2 as ANQGSEA. The length of the CDR3 is 13 residues. V was clipped by 4 bases and J by 0 bases, with 9 bases between them. CDR3 residues: CSVVPYLNTEAFF. The CDR3 bases are TGCAGCGTTGTTCCTTACCTGAACACTGAAGCTTTCTTT.

The rearrangement uses TRBV6-5 and TRBJ2-3, with 10 bases that match TRBD2. Germline assignment: CDR1 MNHEY and CDR2 SVGAGI. The length of the CDR3 is 17 residues. Trimming took 2 bases from V and 1 from J; bases not matched to a gene: 6. CDR3 amino acids: CASSYDSLAGGTDTQYF. CDR3 DNA sequence: TGTGCCAGCAGTTACGACTCCCTAGCGGGAGGCACAGATACGCAGTATTTT.

There are a few counts of this clonotype. This chain joins TRBV7-2 and TRBJ2-1; D tentatively reads TRBD1 or TRBD2 (5 bases each). The CDR3 extends over 14 amino acids. Per germline, CDR1 SGHTA and CDR2 FQGNSA. Trimming removed 5 bases from V and 5 bases from J, with 13 bases in between. The CDR3: CASSHGTQNNEQFF. In DNA form, the CDR3 reads TGTGCCAGCAGCCATGGGACCCAAAACAATGAGCAGTTCTTC.